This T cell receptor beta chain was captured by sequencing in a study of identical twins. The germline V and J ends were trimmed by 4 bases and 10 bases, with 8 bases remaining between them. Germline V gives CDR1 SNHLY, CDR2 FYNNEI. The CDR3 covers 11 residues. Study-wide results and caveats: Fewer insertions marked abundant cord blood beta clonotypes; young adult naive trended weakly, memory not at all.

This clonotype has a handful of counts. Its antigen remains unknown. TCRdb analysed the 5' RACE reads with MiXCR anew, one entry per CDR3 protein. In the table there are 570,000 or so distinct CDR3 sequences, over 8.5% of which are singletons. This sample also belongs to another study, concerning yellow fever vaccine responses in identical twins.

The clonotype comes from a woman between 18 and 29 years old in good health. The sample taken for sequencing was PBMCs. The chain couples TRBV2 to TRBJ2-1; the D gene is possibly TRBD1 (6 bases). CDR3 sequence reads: CASSGQGEQFF. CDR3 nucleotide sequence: TGTGCCAGCAGTGGTCAGGGGGAGCAGTTCTTC.